This TCR beta chain emerged from a study of blood T cells in healthy people across ages. Each donor had roughly 10 milliliters of peripheral blood drawn. Study outcomes and limitations: No one knew whether donors had CMV, which possibly confounded expanded clonotype changes. Unsorted PBMCs blocked a conclusive comparison of naive and antigen-experienced cells. Age advanced and TCR beta diversity per million T cells fell, roughly linearly.

The CDR3 consists of 13 residues. V shed 9 bases and J shed 2 bases, with 13 bases lying between them. CDR1 is MNHNS and CDR2 is SASEGT in the germline V gene. The authors ran a second PCR of about 6 to 11 cycles using a sample-barcoded 5' primer and a J-beta primer mix. One entry per CDR3 protein results from TCRdb running MiXCR on the 5' RACE reads. The data show over 950,000 distinct CDR3 sequences, just over 50% seen once. Of note for this clonotype: Its antigen is unidentified.

This sequence joins TRBV6-1 and TRBJ2-5; D is ambiguous. The sequenced sample was blood. This receptor was obtained from a woman between 55 and 75 years old in good health. The CDR3 nucleotides are TGTGCCAGTAGTACACAAACTCAAGAGACCCAGTACTTC. Its translation is CASSTQTQETQYF.